Only one count was recorded for the clone carrying this TCR beta chain. The second PCR ran roughly 7 to 12 cycles with a sample-barcoded 5' primer and J-beta primers. TCRdb independently ran MiXCR on the 5' RACE reads; one entry per CDR3 protein. This table holds approximately 940,000 distinct CDR3 sequences, under 50% found once. The sample belongs to a study of blood T cells in healthy people across ages. Study as a whole: Through template switching, about one barcoded beta molecule was captured per two T cells, as measured in model experiments.

Germline-derived CDR1 and CDR2 are LGHNA and YSLEER. V was shortened by 3 bases and J by 7 bases, with 21 bases between the two germline ends. This CDR3 has 17 amino acids. The source is a man in his thirties or forties in good health. Sequencing was carried out using blood. The chain joins TRBV4-3 to TRBJ2-2; D possibly corresponds to TRBD2 (7 bases). This CDR3 is CASSQRIGGPLDGELFF. The CDR3 DNA sequence: TGCGCCAGCAGCCAGCGGATCGGGGGGCCATTGGACGGGGAGCTGTTTTTT.